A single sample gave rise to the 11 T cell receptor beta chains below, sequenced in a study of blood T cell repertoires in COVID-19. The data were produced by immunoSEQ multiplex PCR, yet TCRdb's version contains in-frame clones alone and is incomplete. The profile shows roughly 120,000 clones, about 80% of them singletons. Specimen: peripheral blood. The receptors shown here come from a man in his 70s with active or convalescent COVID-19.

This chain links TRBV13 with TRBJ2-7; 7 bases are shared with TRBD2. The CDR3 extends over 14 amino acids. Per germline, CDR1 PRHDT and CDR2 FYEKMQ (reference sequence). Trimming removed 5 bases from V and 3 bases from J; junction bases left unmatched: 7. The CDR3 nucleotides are TGTGCCAGCAGCCCCCGGGAGGTGAACTACGAGCAGTACTTC. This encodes CASSPREVNYEQYF.

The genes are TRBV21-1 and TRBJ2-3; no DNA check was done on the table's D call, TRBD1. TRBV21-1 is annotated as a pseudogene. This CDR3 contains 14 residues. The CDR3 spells CASSRGRGTDTQYF. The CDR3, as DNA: TGTGCCAGCAGCAGGGGCCGGGGCACAGATACGCAGTATTTT.

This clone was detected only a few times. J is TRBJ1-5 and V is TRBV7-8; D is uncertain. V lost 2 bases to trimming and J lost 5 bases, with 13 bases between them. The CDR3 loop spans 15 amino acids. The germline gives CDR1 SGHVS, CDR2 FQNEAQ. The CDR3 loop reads CASSLQTDLYQPQHF. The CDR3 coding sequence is TGTGCCAGCAGCTTACAAACAGACCTCTATCAGCCCCAGCATTTT.

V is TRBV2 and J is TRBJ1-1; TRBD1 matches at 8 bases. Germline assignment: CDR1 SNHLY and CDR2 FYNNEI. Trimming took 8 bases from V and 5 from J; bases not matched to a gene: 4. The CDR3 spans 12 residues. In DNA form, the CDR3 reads TGTGCCAGCGGACAGGGTGGGACTGAAGCTTTCTTT. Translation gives CASGQGGTEAFF.

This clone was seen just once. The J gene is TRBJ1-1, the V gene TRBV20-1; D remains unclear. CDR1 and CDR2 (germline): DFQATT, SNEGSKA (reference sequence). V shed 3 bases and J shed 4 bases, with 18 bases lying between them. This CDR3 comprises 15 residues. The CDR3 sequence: CSASTPGSGSTEAFF. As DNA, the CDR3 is TGCAGTGCTAGTACCCCGGGCAGCGGGAGCACTGAAGCTTTCTTT.

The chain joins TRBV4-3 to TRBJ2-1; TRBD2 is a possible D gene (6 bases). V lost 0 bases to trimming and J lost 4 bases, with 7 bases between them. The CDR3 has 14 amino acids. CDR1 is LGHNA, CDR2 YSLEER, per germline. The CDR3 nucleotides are TGCGCCAGCAGCCAAGAGGAGGGTTACAATGAGCAGTTCTTC. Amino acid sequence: CASSQEEGYNEQFF.

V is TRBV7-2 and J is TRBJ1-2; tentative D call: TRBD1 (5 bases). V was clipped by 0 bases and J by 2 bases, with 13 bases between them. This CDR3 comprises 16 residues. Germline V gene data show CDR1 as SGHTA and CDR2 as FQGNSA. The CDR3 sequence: CASSLAGRGANYGYTF. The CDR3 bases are TGTGCCAGCAGCTTAGCGGGGAGGGGCGCCAACTATGGCTACACCTTC. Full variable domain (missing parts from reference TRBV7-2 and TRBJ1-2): GAGVSQSPSNKVTEKGKDVELRCDPISGHTALYWYRQSLGQGLEFLIYFQGNSAPDKSGLPSDRFSAERTGGSVSTLTIQRTQQEDSAVYLCASSLAGRGANYGYTFGSGTRLTVV.

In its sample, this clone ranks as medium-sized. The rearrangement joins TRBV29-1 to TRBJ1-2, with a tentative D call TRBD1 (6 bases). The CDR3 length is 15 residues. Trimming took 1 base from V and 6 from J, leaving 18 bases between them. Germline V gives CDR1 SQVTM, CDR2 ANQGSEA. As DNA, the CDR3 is TGCAGCGTTGAAGGGGTAGCAGGGGTAAATGATGGCTACACCTTC. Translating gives CSVEGVAGVNDGYTF.

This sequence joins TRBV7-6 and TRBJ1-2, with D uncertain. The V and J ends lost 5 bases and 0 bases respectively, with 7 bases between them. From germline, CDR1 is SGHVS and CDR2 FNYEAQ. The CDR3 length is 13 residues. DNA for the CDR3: TGTGCCAGCAGCACAGCAGCTAACTATGGCTACACCTTC. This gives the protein CASSTAANYGYTF.

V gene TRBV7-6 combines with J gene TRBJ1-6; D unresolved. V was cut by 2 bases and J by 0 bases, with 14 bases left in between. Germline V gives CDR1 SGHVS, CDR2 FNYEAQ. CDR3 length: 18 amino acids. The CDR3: CASSLQNRVNSYNSPLHF. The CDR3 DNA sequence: TGTGCCAGCAGCTTACAGAACAGAGTTAACTCCTATAATTCACCCCTCCACTTT.

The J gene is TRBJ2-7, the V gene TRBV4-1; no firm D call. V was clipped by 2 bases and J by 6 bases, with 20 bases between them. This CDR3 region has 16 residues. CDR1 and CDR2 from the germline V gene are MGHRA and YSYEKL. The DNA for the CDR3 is TGCGCCAGCAGCCAACCTACCGGGTATCCCAGCGCCGAGCAGTACTTC. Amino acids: CASSQPTGYPSAEQYF.